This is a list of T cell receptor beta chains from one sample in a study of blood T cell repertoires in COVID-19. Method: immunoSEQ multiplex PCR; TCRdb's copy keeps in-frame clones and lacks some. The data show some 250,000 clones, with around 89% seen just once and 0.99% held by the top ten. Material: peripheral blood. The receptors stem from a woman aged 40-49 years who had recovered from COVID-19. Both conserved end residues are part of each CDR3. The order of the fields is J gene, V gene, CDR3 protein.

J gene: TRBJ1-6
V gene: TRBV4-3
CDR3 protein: CASSQAQGTALHF

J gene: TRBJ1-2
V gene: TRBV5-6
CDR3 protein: CASSLGLGYTF

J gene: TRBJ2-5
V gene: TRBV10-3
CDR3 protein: CATRTSGRGETQYF

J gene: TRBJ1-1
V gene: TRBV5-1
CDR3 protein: CASSLGTVRNTEAFF

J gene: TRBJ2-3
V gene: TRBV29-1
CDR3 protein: CSAPVRGGGTQYF

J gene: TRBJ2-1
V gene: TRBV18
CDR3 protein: CASSPSTPGVGEQFF

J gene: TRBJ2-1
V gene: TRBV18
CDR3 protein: CASSSVAGSSYNEQFF

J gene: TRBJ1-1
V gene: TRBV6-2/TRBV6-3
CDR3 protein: CASSPTRYTEAFF

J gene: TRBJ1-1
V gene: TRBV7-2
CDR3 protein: CASSLAVGRNTEAFF

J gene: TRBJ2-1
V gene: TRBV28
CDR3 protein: CASSLGTSGIWEQFF

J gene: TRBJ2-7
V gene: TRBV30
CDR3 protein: CAWNGGGSYEQYF

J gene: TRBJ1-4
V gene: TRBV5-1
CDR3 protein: CASSLAGGANEKLFF

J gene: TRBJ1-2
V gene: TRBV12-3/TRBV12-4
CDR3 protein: CASTPDRVIGYTF

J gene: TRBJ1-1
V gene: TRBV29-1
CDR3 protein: CSVPGATGSSEAFF

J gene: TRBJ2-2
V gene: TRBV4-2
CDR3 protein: CASSQEGSGRAGNGELFF

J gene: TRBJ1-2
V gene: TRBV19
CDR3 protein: CASSIVGRWYGYTF

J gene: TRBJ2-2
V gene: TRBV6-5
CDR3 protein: CASSPNYDGELFF

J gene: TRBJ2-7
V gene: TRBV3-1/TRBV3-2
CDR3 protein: CASSQKGGLAAEQYF

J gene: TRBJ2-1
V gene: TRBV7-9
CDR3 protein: CASSWAGTVPNEQFF

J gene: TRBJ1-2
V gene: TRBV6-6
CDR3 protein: CASSPDRDYGYTF

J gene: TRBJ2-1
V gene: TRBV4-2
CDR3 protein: CASSPQGAGGPDNEQFF

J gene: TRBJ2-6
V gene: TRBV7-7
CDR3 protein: CASSSGNVSGANVLTF

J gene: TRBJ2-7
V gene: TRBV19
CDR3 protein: CASSMRGGPYEQYF